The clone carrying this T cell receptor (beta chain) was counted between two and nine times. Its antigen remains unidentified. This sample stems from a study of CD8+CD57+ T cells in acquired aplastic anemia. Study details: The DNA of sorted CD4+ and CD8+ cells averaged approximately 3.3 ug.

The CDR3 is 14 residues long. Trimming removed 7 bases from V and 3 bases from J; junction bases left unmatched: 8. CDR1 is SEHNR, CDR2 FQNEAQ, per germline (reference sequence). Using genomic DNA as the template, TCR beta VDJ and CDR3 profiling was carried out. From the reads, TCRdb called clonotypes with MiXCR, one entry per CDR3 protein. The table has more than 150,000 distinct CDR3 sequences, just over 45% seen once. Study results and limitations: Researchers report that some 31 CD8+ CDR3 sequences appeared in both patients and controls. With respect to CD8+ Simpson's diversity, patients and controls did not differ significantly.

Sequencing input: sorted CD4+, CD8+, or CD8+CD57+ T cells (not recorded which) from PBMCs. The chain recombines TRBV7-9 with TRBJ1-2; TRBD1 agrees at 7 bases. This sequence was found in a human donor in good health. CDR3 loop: CASTRADRDYGYTF. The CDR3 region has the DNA TGTGCCAGCACCCGGGCAGACAGGGACTATGGCTACACCTTC.